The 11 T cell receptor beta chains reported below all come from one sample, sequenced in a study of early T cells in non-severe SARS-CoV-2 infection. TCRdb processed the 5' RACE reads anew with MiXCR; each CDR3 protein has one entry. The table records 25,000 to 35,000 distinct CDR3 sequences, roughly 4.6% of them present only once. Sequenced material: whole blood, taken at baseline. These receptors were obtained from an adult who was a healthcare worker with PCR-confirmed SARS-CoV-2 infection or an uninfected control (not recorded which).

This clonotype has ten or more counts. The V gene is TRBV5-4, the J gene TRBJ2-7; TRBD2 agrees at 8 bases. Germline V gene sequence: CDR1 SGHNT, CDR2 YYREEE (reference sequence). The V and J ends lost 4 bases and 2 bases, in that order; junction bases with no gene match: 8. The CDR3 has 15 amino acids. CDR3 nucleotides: TGTGCCAGCAGCGGCGGGGTAGCGGGGACCTACGAGCAGTACTTC. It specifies CASSGGVAGTYEQYF.

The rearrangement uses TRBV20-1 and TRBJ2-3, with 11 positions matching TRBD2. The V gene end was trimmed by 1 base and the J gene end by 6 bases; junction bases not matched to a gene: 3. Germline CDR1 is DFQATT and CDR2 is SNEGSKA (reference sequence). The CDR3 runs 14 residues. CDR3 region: CSARASGRTDTQYF. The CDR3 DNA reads TGCAGTGCTAGAGCTAGCGGGAGGACGGATACGCAGTATTTT.

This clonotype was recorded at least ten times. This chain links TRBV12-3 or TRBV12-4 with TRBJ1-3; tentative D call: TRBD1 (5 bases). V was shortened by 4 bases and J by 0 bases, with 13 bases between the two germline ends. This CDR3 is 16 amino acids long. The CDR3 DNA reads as TGTGCCAGCAGTTGGGCTCGGGGGGACTCTGGAAACACCATATATTTT. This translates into CASSWARGDSGNTIYF.

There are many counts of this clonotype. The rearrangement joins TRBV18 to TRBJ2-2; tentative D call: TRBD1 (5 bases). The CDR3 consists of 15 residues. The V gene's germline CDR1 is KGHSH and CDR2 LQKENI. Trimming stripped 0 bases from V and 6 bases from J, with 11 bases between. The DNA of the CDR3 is TGTGCCAGCTCACCACCCAGGGCCTCCTCCGGGGAGCTGTTTTTT. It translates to CASSPPRASSGELFF.

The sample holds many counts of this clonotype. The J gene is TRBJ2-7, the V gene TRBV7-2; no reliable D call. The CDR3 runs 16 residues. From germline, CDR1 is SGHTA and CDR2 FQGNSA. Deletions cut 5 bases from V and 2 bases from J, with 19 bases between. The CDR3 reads CASSAPLARSTYEQYF. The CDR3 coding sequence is TGTGCCAGCAGCGCCCCTTTGGCTCGGTCTACCTACGAGCAGTACTTC.

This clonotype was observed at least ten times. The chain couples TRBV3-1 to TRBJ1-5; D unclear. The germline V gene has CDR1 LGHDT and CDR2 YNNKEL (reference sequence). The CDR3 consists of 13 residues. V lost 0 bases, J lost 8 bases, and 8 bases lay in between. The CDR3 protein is CASSQDSLKPQHF. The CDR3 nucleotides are TGTGCCAGCAGCCAAGATTCCCTGAAGCCCCAGCATTTT.

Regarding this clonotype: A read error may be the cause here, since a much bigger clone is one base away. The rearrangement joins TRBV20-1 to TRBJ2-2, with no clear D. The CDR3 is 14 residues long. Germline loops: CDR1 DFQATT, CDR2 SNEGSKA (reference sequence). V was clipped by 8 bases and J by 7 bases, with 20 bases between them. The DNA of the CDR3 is TGCAGTACACAAGATCCGAGCGTGGGCGGGGAGCTGTTTTTT. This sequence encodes CSTQDPSVGGELFF.

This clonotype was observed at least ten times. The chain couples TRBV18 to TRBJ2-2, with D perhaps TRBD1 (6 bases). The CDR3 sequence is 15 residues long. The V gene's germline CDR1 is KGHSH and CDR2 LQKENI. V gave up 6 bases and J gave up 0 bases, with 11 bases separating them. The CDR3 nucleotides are TGTGCCAGCTCCCCCGGGACAACGAACACCGGGGAGCTGTTTTTT. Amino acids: CASSPGTTNTGELFF.

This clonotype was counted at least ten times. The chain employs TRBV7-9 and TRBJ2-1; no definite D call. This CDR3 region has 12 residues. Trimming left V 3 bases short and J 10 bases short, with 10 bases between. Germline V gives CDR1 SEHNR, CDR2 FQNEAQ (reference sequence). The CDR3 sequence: CASSFAAEEQFF. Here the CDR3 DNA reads TGTGCCAGCAGCTTCGCAGCAGAAGAGCAGTTCTTC.

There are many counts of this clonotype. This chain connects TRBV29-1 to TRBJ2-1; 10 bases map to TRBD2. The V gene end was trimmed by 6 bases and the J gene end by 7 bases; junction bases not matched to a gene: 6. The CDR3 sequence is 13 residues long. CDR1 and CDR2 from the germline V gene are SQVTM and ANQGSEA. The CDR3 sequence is CSVNSGGSNEQFF. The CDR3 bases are TGCAGCGTCAATAGCGGGGGGTCGAATGAGCAGTTCTTC.

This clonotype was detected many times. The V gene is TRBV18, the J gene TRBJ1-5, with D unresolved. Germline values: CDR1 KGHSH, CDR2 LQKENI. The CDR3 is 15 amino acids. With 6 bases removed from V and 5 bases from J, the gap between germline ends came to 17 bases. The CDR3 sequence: CASSPAPSGDQPQHF. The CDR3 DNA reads TGTGCCAGCTCTCCCGCCCCTAGCGGCGATCAGCCCCAGCATTTT.